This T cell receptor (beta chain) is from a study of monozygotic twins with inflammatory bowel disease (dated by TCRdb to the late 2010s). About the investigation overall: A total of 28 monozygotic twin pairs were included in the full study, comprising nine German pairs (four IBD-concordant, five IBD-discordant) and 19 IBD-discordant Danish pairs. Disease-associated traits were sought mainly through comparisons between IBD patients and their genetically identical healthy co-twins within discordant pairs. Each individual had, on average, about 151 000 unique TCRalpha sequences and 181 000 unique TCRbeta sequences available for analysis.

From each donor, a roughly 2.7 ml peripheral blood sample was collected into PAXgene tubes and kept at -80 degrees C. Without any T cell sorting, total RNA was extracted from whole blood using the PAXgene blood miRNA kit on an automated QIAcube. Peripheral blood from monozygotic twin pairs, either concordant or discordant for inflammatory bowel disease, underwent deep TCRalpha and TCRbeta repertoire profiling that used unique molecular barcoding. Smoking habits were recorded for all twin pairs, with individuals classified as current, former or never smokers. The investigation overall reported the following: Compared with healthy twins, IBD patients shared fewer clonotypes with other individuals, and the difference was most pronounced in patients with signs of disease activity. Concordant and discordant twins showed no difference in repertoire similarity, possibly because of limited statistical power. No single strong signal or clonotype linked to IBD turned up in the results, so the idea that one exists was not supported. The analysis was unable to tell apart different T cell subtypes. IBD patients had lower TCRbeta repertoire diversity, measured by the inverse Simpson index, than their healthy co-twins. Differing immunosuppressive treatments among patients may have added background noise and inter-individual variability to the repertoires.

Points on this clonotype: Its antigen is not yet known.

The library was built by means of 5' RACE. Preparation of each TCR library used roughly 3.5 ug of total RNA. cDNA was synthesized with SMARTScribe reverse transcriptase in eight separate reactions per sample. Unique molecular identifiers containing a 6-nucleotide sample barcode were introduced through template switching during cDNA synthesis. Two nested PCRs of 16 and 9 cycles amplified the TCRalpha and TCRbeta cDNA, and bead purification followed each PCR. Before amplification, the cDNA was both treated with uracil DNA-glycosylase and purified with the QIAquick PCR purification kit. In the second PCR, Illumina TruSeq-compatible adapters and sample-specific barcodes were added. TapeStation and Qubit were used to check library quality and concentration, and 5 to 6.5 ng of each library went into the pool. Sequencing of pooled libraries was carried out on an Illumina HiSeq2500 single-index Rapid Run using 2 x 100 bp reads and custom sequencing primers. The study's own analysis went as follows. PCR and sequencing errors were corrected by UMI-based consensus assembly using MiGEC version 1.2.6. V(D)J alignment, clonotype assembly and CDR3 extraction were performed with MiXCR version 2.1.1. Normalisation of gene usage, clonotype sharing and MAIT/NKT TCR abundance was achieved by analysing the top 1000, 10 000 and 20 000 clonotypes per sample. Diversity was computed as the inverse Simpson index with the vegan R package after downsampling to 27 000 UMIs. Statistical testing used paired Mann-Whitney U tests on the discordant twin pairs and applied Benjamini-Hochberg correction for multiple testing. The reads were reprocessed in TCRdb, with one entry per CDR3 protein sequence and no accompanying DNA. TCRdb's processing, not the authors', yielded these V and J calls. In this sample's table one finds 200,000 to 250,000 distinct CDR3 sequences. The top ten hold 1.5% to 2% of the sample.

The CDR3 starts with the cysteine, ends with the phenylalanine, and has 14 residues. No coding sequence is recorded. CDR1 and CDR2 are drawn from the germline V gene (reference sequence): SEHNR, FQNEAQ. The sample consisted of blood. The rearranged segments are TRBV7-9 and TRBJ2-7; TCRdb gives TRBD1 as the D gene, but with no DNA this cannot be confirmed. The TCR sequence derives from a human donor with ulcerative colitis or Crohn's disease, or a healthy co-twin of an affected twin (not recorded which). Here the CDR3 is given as CASSFRESSYEQYF.